These T cell receptor beta chains were read from a single sample in a study of T-cell memory formation after mild COVID-19. TCRdb reprocessed the 5' RACE reads via MiXCR and lists one record per CDR3 protein. This table has 580,000 or so distinct CDR3 sequences, roughly 17% appearing once. Sequences were obtained from PBMCs or a T cell subset sorted from them (not recorded which). Receptors were obtained from an adult woman who had mild COVID-19 (a few samples of this study predate the infection). Cell type and time point are not known. Both conserved end residues are part of each CDR3. Fields, in order: D gene, V gene, clone size, J gene, CDR3 DNA, CDR3 protein. A D gene is named only where the DNA matches it firmly. Clone size, where shown, is once, few, many, or a class for clones that have expanded.

d_gene: TRBD1
v_gene: TRBV6-5
abundance: .
j_gene: TRBJ2-6
CDR3nt: TGTGCCAGCAGTCCGAAATGGACAGGGCTAACTTCTGGGGCCAACGTCCTGACTTTC
CDR3aa: CASSPKWTGLTSGANVLTF

d_gene: .
v_gene: TRBV7-2
abundance: .
j_gene: TRBJ1-1
CDR3nt: TGTGCCACTAAGGGGGACATGAACACTGAAGCTTTCTTT
CDR3aa: CATKGDMNTEAFF

d_gene: .
v_gene: TRBV10-3
abundance: few
j_gene: TRBJ1-3
CDR3nt: TGTGCCATCTATTCCGGAAACACCATATATTTT
CDR3aa: CAIYSGNTIYF

d_gene: .
v_gene: TRBV2
abundance: .
j_gene: TRBJ1-2
CDR3nt: TGTGCCAGCAGTGAGATGAAGGGTCTGGATGGCTACACCTTC
CDR3aa: CASSEMKGLDGYTF

d_gene: .
v_gene: TRBV5-4
abundance: .
j_gene: TRBJ2-5
CDR3nt: TGTGCCAGCAGCCCCACCCCCACAGAGGTTGAGACCCAGTACTTC
CDR3aa: CASSPTPTEVETQYF

d_gene: TRBD1
v_gene: TRBV27
abundance: .
j_gene: TRBJ1-5
CDR3nt: TGTGCCAGCAGTTTGGGACAGGGGGCGAATAAGCCCCAGCATTTT
CDR3aa: CASSLGQGANKPQHF

d_gene: .
v_gene: TRBV7-3
abundance: .
j_gene: TRBJ2-1
CDR3nt: TGTGCCAGCAGCTTAGACCAGAATAGGAATGAGCAGTTCTTC
CDR3aa: CASSLDQNRNEQFF

d_gene: .
v_gene: TRBV6-1
abundance: .
j_gene: TRBJ1-5
CDR3nt: TGTGCCAGCAGTGTTTACGGGCCTCAGCCCCAGCATTTT
CDR3aa: CASSVYGPQPQHF

d_gene: .
v_gene: TRBV29-1
abundance: few
j_gene: TRBJ2-3
CDR3nt: TGCAGCGTACAGGGCGGGGTGGGCACAGATACGCAGTATTTT
CDR3aa: CSVQGGVGTDTQYF

d_gene: .
v_gene: TRBV3-1
abundance: many
j_gene: TRBJ2-7
CDR3nt: TGTGCCAGCAGTGGCGGACAGAGTTACTCCTACGAGCAGTACTTC
CDR3aa: CASSGGQSYSYEQYF

d_gene: TRBD1
v_gene: TRBV15
abundance: few
j_gene: TRBJ1-6
CDR3nt: TGTGCCACCAGCAGAGATTGGGCAGGGGGCGGTTCACCCCTCCACTTT
CDR3aa: CATSRDWAGGGSPLHF

d_gene: TRBD1
v_gene: TRBV5-1
abundance: .
j_gene: TRBJ2-3
CDR3nt: TGCGCCAGCAGCTCAGGCGGACAGGGTAACACAGATACGCAGTATTTT
CDR3aa: CASSSGGQGNTDTQYF